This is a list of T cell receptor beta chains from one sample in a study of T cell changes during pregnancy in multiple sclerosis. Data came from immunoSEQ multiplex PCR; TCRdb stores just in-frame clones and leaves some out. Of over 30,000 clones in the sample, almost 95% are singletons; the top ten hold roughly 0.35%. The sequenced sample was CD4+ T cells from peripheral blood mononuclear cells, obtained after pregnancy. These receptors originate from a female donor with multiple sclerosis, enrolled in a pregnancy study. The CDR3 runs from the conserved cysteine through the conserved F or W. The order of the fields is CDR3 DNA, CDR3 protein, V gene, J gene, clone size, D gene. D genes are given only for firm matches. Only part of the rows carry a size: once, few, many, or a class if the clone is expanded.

TGTGCCAGTAGTAACCGACAGATCGACGAAAAACTGTTTTTT	CASSNRQIDEKLFF	TRBV19	TRBJ1-4	once	NA
TGTGCCAGCAGCTTGGGAATCCAGGGGGCGTTGGATACGCAGTATTTT	CASSLGIQGALDTQYF	TRBV5-6	TRBJ2-3	NA	TRBD1
TGCGCCAGCAGCCTGCTGGACAGATTGAACACTGAAGCTTTCTTT	CASSLLDRLNTEAFF	TRBV5-1	TRBJ1-1	NA	NA
TGTGCCAGCAGTGAAGTAGGCAGGGTTTATGGGAAGTACTTC	CASSEVGRVYGKYF	TRBV6-1	TRBJ2-7	NA	NA
TGTGCCAGCAGGCGACAGGGCAATTCACCCCTCCACTTT	CASRRQGNSPLHF	TRBV6-5	TRBJ1-6	NA	TRBD1
TGTGCCAGCAGCCGGGACAGGGAAGAGACCCAGTACTTC	CASSRDREETQYF	TRBV7-3	TRBJ2-5	NA	TRBD1
TGTGCCTGGAGGATAAAGGGCGGGGGGGCAGGGAATGAGCAGTTCTTC	CAWRIKGGGAGNEQFF	TRBV30	TRBJ2-1	once	TRBD2